These 6 T cell receptor beta chains share one sample of origin, sequenced in a study of T cell responses to AZD1222 COVID-19 vaccine. Data came from immunoSEQ multiplex PCR; TCRdb stores just in-frame clones and leaves some out. The sample lists around 130,000 clones; roughly 90% were seen once. The sample consisted of peripheral blood, taken on day 0 of AZD1222 vaccination. Receptors were obtained from an adult in good health.

This chain joins TRBV19 and TRBJ2-5, with D perhaps matching TRBD1 (6 bases). The germline V gene has CDR1 LNHDA and CDR2 SQIVND (reference sequence). CDR3 length: 13 residues. V shed 1 base and J shed 5 bases, with 8 bases lying between them. CDR3 coding DNA: TGTGCCAGTAGTATAGCCCAGGGGGAGACCCAGTACTTC. Translation gives CASSIAQGETQYF. Full variable domain (rest looked up from reference TRBV19 and TRBJ2-5): DGGITQSPKYLFRKEGQNVTLSCEQNLNHDAMYWYRQDPGQGLRLIYYSQIVNDFQKGDIAEGYSVSREKKESFPLTVTSAQKNPTAFYLCASSIAQGETQYFGPGTRLLVL.

This rearrangement joins TRBV7-3 to TRBJ1-5; no clear D. Germline loops: CDR1 SGHTA, CDR2 FQGTGA. The V end was cut by 2 bases, the J end by 2 bases, with 10 bases between. The CDR3 length is 15 residues. CDR3 region: CASSLEVVGNQPQHF. As DNA, the CDR3 is TGTGCCAGCAGCTTAGAGGTGGTGGGCAATCAGCCCCAGCATTTT.

This chain links TRBV4-1 with TRBJ1-2, with D unresolved. There are 14 residues in the CDR3. Trimming cost V 0 bases and J 5 bases, with 10 bases left between them. CDR1 MGHRA and CDR2 YSYEKL come from the germline V gene. The CDR3 sequence is CASSQDAGSYGYTF. The CDR3, as DNA: TGCGCCAGCAGCCAAGATGCGGGGTCGTATGGCTACACCTTC.

The rearrangement uses TRBV7-8 and TRBJ2-1; 12 bases are shared with TRBD1. The CDR3 sequence is 18 residues long. The J segment lost 0 bases and the V segment lost 5 bases, leaving 8 bases of the junction unmatched. Germline CDR1 SGHVS, CDR2 FQNEAQ. The CDR3 spells CASSGDRGRGVSYNEQFF. The CDR3 DNA reads TGTGCCAGCAGCGGGGACAGGGGGCGCGGTGTCTCCTACAATGAGCAGTTCTTC.

The chain couples TRBV7-3 to TRBJ2-1, with TRBD2 identical over 10 bases. V lost 3 bases to trimming and J lost 9 bases; unmatched junction nucleotides: 11. This CDR3 spans 16 amino acids. Germline-derived CDR1 and CDR2 are SGHTA and FQGTGA. In nucleotides, the CDR3 is TGTGCCAGCAGCTTCGACGCTAGCGGGAGTGCCCGTGAGCAGTTCTTC. It encodes CASSFDASGSAREQFF.

In DNA, the CDR3 is TGTGCCAGCAGCTTGGGGCCGGACTACGAGCAGTACTTC. It specifies CASSLGPDYEQYF. The rearrangement joins TRBV5-4 to TRBJ2-7; D uncertain. This CDR3 spans 13 amino acids. In germline, CDR1 is SGHNT, CDR2 YYREEE (reference sequence). V was trimmed by 0 bases and J by 3 bases, leaving 7 bases between them.